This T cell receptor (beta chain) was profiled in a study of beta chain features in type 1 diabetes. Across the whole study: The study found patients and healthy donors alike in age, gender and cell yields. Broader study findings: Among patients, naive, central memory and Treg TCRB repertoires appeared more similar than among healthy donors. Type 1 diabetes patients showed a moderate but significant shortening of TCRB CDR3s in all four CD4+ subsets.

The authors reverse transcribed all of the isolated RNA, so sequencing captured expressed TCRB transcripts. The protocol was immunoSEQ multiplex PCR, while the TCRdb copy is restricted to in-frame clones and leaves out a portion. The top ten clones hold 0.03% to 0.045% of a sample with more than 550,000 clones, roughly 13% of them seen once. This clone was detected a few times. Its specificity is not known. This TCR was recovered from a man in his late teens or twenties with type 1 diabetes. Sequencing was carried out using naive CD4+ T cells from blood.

CDR3 in amino acids: CASSRDSSGANVLTF. CDR3 coding DNA: TGTGCCAGTAGTAGAGACAGCTCTGGGGCCAACGTCCTGACTTTC. This rearrangement joins TRBV19 to TRBJ2-6, with TRBD1 as a possible D gene (5 bases). Germline CDR1 is LNHDA and CDR2 is SQIVND (reference sequence). This CDR3 region has 15 residues. The ends were cut back, 4 bases at V and 0 bases at J, with 7 bases in the middle.